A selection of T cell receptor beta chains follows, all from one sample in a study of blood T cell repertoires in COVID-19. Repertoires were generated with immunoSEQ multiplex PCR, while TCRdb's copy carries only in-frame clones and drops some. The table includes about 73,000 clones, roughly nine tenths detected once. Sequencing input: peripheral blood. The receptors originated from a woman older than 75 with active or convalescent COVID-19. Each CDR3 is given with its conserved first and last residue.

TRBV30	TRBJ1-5	CAWSGGFSGVGVQPQHF
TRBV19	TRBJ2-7	CASSQGREQYF
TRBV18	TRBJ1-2	CASSPPGRRADYGYTF
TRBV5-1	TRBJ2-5	CASSFGTGRQETQYF
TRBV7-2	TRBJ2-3	CASSLVKASGAIADTQYF
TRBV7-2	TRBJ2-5	CASSPSGSGWETQYF
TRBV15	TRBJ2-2	CATSREPVGLAGGRTGELFF
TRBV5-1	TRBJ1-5	CASTHPDRVTRDGNQPQHF
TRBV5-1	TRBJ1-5	CASRLEGQPQHF
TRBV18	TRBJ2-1	CASSPSTGYNEQFF
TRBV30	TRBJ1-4	CAWSPGATNEKLFF
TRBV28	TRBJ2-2	CASSDMNTGELFF
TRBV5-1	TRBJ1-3	CASSPRGSLDSGNTIYF
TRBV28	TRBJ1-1	CASSTHRRGVNTEAFF
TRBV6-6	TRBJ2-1	CASSYRAGGQGNEQFF
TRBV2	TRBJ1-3	CASRGTGVYSGNTIYF